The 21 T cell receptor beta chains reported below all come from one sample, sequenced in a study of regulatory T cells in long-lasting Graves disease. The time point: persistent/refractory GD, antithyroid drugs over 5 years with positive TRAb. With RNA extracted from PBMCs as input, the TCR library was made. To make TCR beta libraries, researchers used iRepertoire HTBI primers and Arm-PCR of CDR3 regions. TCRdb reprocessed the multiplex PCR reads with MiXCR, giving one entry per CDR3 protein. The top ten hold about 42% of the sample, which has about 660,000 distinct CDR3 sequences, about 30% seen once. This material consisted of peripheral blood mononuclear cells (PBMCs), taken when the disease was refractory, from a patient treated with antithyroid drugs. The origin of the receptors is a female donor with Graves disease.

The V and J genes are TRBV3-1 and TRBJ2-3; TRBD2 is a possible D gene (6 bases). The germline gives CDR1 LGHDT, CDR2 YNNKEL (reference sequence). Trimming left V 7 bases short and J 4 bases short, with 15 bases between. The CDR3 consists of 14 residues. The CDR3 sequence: CASTRGGVPDTQYF. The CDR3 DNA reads TGTGCCAGCACCCGCGGAGGGGTACCAGATACGCAGTATTTT.

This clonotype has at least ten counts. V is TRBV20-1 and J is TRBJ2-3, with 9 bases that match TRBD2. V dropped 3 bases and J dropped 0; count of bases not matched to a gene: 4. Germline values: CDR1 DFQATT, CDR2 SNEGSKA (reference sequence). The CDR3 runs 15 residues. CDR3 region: CSASTGLASTDTQYF. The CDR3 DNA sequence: TGCAGTGCTAGCACAGGACTAGCGAGCACAGATACGCAGTATTTT.

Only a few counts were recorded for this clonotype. CDR3 sequence: CASSLSGGGPWLKTQYF. The CDR3 nucleotides are TGTGCCAGCAGTTTATCTGGGGGAGGGCCTTGGTTAAAGACCCAGTACTTC. The rearrangement uses TRBV27 and TRBJ2-5; 7 bases align to TRBD2. Per germline, CDR1 MNHEY and CDR2 SMNVEV (reference sequence). This CDR3 comprises 17 residues. The V segment lost 0 bases and the J segment 6 bases; nucleotides outside the gene matches: 13.

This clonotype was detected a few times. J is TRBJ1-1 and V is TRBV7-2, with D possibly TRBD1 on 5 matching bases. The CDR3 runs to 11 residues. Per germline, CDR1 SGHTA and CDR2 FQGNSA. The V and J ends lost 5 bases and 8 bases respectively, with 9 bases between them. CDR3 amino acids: CASSPWGEAFF. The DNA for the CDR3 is TGTGCCAGCAGCCCATGGGGGGAAGCTTTCTTT.

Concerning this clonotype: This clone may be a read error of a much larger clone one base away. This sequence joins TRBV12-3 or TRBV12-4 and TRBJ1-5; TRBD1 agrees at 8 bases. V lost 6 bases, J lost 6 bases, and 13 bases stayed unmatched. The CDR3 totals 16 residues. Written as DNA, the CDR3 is TGTGCCAGCAGCCCCAGAGGACAGGGCAAGCGTCAGCCCCAGCATTTT. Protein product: CASSPRGQGKRQPQHF.

The CDR3 loop is CASSLSSNNEKLFF. CDR3 DNA sequence: TGTGCCAGCAGTTTATCCAGCAATAATGAAAAACTGTTTTTT. The gene calls are TRBV28 and TRBJ1-4; D ambiguous. CDR1 and CDR2 from the germline V gene are MDHEN and SYDVKM. V was clipped by 1 base and J by 4 bases, with 7 bases between them. The CDR3 loop spans 14 amino acids.

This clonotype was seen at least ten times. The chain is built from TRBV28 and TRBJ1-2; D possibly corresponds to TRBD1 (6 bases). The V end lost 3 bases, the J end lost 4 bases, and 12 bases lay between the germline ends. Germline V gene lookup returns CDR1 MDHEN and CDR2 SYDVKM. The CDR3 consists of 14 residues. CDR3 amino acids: CASSFGGRGYGYTF. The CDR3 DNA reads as TGTGCCAGCAGTTTCGGGGGGCGAGGCTATGGCTACACCTTC.

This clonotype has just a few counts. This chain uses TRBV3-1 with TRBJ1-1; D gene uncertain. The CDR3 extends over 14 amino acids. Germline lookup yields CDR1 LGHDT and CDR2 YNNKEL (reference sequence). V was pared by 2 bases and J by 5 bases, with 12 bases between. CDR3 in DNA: TGTGCCAGCAGCCAACTTGGGGAGGGAACTGAAGCTTTCTTT. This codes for CASSQLGEGTEAFF.

CDR3 in DNA: TGTGCCACCAGACAGGGGGCTCGGTCTGGGGCCAACGTCCTGACTTTC. It encodes CATRQGARSGANVLTF. This chain connects TRBV2 to TRBJ2-6; 10 nucleotides line up with TRBD1. V was clipped by 10 bases and J by 1 base; unmatched bases: 7. The CDR3 covers 16 residues. Germline values: CDR1 SNHLY, CDR2 FYNNEI.

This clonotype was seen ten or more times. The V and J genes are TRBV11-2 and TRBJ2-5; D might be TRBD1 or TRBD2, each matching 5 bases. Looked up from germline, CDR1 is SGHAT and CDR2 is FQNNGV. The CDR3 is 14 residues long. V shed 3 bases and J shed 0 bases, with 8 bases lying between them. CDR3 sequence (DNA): TGTGCCAGCAGCTTCCGGGACGACCAAGAGACCCAGTACTTC. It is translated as CASSFRDDQETQYF.

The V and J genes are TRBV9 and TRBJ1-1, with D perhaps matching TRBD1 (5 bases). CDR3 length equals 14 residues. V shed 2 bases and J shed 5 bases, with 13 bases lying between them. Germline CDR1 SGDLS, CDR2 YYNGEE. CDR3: CASSVGRVGTEAFF. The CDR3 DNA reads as TGTGCCAGCAGCGTGGGCAGGGTGGGAACTGAAGCTTTCTTT.

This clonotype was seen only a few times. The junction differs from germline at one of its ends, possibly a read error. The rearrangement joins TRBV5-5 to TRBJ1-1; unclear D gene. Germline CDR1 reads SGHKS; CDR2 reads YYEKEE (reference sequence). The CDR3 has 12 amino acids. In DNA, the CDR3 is TGTGCCAGCAGCTTGCTGAAGACTGAAGCTTTCTTT. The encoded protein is CASSLLKTEAFF. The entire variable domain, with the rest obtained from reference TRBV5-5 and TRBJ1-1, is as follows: DAGVTQSPTHLIKTRGQQVTLRCSPISGHKSVSWYQQVLGQGPQFIFQYYEKEERGRGNFPDRFSARQFPNYSSELNVNALLLGDSALYLCASSLLKTEAFFGQGTRLTVV.

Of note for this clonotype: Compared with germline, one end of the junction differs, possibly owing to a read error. CDR3 DNA sequence: TGCGTCAGCAGCTTGGGGGGGCCTGAAGCTTTCTTT. Its translation is CVSSLGGPEAFF. This sequence joins TRBV5-1 and TRBJ1-1, with D perhaps matching TRBD1 (6 bases). From germline, CDR1 is SGHRS and CDR2 YFSETQ. This CDR3 contains 12 residues. The full variable domain, with the rest looked up from reference TRBV5-1 and TRBJ1-1, is KAGVTQTPRYLIKTRGQQVTLSCSPISGHRSVSWYQQTPGQGLQFLFEYFSETQRNKGNFPGRFSGRQFSNSRSEMNVSTLELGDSALYLCVSSLGGPEAFFGQGTRLTVV.

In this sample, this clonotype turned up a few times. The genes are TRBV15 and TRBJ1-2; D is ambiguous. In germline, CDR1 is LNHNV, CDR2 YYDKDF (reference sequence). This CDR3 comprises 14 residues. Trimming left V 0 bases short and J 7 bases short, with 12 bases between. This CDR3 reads CATSRDRVVSGYTF. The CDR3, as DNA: TGTGCCACCAGCAGAGATAGGGTGGTTAGTGGCTACACCTTC.

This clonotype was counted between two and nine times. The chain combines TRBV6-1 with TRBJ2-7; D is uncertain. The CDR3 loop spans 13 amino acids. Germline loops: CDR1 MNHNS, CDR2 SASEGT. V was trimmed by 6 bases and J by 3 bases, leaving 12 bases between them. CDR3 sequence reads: CASRRDAGYEQYF. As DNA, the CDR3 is TGTGCCAGCAGACGCGACGCAGGCTACGAGCAGTACTTC.

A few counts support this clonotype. Here the CDR3 DNA reads TGCAGTGCTAGAGATAGGGTGGCGGCAAAGCGGGAGCAGTACTTC. This gives the protein CSARDRVAAKREQYF. This chain links TRBV20-1 with TRBJ2-7; D may be TRBD2 (5 bases). The CDR3 totals 15 residues. Looked up from germline, CDR1 is DFQATT and CDR2 is SNEGSKA (reference sequence). V dropped 0 bases and J dropped 7 bases, with 19 bases sitting between them.

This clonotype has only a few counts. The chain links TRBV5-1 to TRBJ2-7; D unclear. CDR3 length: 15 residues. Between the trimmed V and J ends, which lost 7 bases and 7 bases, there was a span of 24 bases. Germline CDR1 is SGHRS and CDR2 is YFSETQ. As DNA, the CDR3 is TGCGCCAGCCGACCTATAGTGACAAACGATTGGGAGCAGTACTTC. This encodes CASRPIVTNDWEQYF.

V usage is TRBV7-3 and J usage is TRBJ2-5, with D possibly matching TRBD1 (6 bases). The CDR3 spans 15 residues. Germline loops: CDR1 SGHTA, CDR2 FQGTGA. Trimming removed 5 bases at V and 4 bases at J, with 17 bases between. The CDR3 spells CASSLQGQGSETQYF. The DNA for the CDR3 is TGTGCCAGCAGCCTACAGGGTCAAGGTTCAGAGACCCAGTACTTC.

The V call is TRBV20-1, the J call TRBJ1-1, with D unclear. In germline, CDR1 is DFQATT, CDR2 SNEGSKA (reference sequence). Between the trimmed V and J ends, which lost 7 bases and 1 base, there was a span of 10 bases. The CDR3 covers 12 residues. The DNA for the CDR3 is TGCAGTGTGTTTTGGGAGAACACTGAAGCTTTCTTT. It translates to CSVFWENTEAFF.

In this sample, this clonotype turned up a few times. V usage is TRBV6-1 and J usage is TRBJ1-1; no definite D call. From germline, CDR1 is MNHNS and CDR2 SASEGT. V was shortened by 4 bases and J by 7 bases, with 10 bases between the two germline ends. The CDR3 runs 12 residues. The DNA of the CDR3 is TGTGCCAGCAGTGCCGACGTCGGTGAAGCTTTCTTT. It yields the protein CASSADVGEAFF.

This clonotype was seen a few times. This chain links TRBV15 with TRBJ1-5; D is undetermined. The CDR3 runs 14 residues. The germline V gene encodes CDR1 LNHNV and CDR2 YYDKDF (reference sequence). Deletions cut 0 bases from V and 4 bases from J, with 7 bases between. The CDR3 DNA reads TGTGCCACCAGCAGAGACTCGGAGAATCAGCCCCAGCATTTT. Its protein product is CATSRDSENQPQHF.